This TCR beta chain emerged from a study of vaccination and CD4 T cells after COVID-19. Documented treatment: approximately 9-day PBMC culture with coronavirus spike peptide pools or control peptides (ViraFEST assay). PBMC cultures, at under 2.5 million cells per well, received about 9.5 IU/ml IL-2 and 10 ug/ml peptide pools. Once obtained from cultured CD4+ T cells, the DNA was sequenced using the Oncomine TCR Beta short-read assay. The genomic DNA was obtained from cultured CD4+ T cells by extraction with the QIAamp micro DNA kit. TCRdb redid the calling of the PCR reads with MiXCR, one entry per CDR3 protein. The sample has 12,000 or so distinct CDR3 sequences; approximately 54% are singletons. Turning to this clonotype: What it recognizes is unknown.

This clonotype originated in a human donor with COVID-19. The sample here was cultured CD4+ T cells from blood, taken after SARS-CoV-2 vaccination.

CDR3 amino acids: CASSETSANYGYTF. Written as DNA, the CDR3 is TGTGCCAGCAGTGAAACGTCCGCCAACTATGGCTACACCTTC. This rearrangement joins TRBV25-1 to TRBJ1-2, with D unclear. CDR1 MGHDK and CDR2 SYGVNS come from the germline V gene. Trimming stripped 2 bases from V and 2 bases from J, with 9 bases between. This CDR3 region has 14 residues.